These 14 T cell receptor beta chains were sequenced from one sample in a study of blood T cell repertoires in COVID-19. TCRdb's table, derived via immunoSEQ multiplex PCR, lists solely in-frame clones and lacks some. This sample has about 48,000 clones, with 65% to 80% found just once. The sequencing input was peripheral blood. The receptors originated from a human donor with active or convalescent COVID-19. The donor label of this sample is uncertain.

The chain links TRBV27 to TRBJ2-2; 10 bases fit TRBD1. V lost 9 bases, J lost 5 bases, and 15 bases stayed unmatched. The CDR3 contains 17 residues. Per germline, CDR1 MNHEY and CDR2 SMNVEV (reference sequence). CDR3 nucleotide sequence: TGTGCCAGTGCCCTTCGACAGGGGGCGCATCAGACCGGGGAGCTGTTTTTT. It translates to CASALRQGAHQTGELFF.

The CDR3 is CASSDRETEAFF. The CDR3, as DNA: TGTGCCAGTAGCGACAGGGAAACTGAAGCTTTCTTT. The chain uses TRBV19 and TRBJ1-1; 7 nucleotides match TRBD1. Per germline, CDR1 LNHDA and CDR2 SQIVND (reference sequence). Trimming cost V 6 bases and J 5 bases; bases outside gene matches: 3. The CDR3 runs to 12 residues.

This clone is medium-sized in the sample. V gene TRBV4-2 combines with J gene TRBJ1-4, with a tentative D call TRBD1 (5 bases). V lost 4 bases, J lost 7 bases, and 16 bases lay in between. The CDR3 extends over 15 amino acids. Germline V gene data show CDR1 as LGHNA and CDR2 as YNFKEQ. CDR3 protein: CASSPNGGEGEKLFF. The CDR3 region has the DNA TGTGCCAGCAGCCCAAACGGAGGGGAGGGTGAAAAACTGTTTTTT.

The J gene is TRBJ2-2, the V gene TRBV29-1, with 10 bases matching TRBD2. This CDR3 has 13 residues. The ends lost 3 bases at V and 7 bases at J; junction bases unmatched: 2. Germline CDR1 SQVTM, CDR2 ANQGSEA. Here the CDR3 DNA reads TGCAGCGTTGAGTTAGCGGGAGGCGGGGAGCTGTTTTTT. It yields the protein CSVELAGGGELFF.

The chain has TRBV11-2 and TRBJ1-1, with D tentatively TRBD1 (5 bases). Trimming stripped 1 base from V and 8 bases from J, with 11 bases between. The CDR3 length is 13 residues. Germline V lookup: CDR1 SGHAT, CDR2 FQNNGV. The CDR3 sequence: CASSLGDLTEAFF. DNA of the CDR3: TGTGCCAGCAGCTTAGGGGACTTAACCGAAGCTTTCTTT.

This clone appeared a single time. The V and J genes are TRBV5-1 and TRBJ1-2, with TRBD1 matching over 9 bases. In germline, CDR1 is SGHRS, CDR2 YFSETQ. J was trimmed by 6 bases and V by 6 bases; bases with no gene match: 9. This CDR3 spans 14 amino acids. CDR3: CASTLTTGGDGYTF. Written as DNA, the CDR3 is TGCGCCAGCACACTAACGACAGGGGGGGATGGCTACACCTTC.

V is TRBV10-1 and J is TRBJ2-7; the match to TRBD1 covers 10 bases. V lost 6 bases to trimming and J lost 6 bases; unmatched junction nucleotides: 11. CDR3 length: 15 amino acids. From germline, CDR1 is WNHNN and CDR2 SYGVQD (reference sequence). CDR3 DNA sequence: TGCGCCAGCAGCGACTGGACAGGGGGACTAGGCGAGCAGTACTTC. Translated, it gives CASSDWTGGLGEQYF.

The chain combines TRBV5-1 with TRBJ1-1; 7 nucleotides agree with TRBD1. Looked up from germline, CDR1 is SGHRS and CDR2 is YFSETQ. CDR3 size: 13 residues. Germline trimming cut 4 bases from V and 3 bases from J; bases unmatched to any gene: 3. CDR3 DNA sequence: TGCGCCAGCAGCGGAGGGACAGACACTGAAGCTTTCTTT. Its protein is CASSGGTDTEAFF.

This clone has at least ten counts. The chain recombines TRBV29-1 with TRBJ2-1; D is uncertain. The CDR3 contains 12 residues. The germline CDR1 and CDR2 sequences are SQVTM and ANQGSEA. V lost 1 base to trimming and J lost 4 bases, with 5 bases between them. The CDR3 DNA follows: TGCAGCGTTGAAGCGGAGTACAATGAGCAGTTCTTC. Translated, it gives CSVEAEYNEQFF.

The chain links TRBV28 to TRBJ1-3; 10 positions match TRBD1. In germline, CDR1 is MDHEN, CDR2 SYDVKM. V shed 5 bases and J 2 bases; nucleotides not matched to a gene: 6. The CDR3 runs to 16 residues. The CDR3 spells CASSTHGTGAGNTIYF. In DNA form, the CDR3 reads TGTGCCAGCAGTACCCACGGGACAGGGGCTGGAAACACCATATATTTT.

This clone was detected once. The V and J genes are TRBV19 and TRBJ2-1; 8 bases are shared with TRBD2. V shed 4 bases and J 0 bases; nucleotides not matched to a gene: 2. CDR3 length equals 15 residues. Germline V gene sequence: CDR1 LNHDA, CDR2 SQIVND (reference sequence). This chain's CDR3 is CASSTTSGSYNEQFF. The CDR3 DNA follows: TGTGCCAGTAGTACTACTAGCGGCTCCTACAATGAGCAGTTCTTC.

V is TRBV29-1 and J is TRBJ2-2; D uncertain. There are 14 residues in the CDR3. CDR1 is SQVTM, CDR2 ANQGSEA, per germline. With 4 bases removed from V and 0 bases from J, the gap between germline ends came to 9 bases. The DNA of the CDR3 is TGCAGCGTTGGACACCCTTCGAACACCGGGGAGCTGTTTTTT. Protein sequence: CSVGHPSNTGELFF.

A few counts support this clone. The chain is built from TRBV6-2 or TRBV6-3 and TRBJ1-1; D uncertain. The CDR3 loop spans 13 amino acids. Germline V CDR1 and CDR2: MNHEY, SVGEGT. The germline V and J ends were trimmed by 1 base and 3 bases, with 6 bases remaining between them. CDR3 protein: CASSYWLDTEAFF. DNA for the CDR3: TGTGCCAGCAGTTACTGGCTGGACACTGAAGCTTTCTTT.

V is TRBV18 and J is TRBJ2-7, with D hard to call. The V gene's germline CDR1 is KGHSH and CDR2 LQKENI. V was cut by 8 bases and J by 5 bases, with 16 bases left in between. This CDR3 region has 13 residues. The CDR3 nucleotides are TGTGCCAGCGCAGACTCTAGGTTGGACGAGCAGTACTTC. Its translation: CASADSRLDEQYF.